This T cell receptor (beta chain) came from a study of T-cell reconstitution after alpha-beta-depleted transplantation in children. CDR1 and CDR2 (germline): SEHNR, FQNEAQ (reference sequence). The CDR3 totals 12 residues. Trimming cost V 8 bases and J 3 bases, with 10 bases left between them. It was with unique molecular identifiers that the TCRbeta library was prepared. Via MiXCR, TCRdb re-called the PCR reads, giving one row per CDR3 protein. The sample shows 350,000 to 400,000 distinct CDR3 sequences, about a fifth of them seen only once. The sequence derives from a human donor who donated a stem cell graft to a child with acute myeloid leukemia. Sequencing used PBMCs from the stem cell graft donor, obtained from the stem cell graft. The J gene is TRBJ2-5, the V gene TRBV7-9; D not resolved. In DNA, the CDR3 is TGTGCCAGCCACGCAAGAGAAGAGACCCAGTACTTC. This encodes CASHAREETQYF.